These T cell receptor beta chains were read from a single sample in a study of T-cell memory formation after mild COVID-19. TCRdb independently ran MiXCR on the 5' RACE reads; one entry per CDR3 protein. This sample has tens of thousands of distinct CDR3 sequences; over 7.5% occur once, and the top ten carry more than 1%. The sequencing sample was made of PBMCs or a T cell subset sorted from them (not recorded which). The receptor set was obtained from a man younger than 35 who had mild COVID-19 (a few samples of this study predate the infection). Cell type and time point are not known. Both conserved end residues are part of each CDR3. D genes are given only for firm matches. Size is omitted from some rows. Given values are once, few, many or a class for expanded clones.

size,J,D,V,CDR3,DNA
.,TRBJ2-2,TRBD2,TRBV5-1,CASSLVAGANTGELFF,TGCGCCAGCAGCTTGGTAGCGGGGGCCAACACCGGGGAGCTGTTTTTT
few,TRBJ2-1,TRBD2,TRBV7-9,CASSQFSGGAGNEQFF,TGTGCCAGCAGCCAATTTAGCGGGGGGGCCGGTAATGAGCAGTTCTTC
.,TRBJ1-6,TRBD1,TRBV7-2,CASSLRQGDSPLHF,TGTGCCAGCAGCTTACGACAGGGGGACTCACCCCTCCACTTT
many,TRBJ2-3,TRBD2,TRBV6-5,CASSYTGLAGGTQYF,TGTGCCAGCAGTTATACCGGACTAGCGGGGGGTACGCAGTATTTT
many,TRBJ2-7,.,TRBV5-1,CASSWDNTYEQYF,TGCGCCAGCAGCTGGGACAACACCTACGAGCAGTACTTC
.,TRBJ2-5,TRBD1,TRBV5-5,CASSLAGTEETQYF,TGTGCCAGCAGCTTGGCCGGGACAGAAGAGACCCAGTACTTC
.,TRBJ1-6,.,TRBV5-1,CASSSGNSPLHF,TGCGCCAGCAGCTCGGGGAATTCACCCCTCCACTTT
.,TRBJ1-2,.,TRBV4-1,CASSHGAGVNYGYTF,TGCGCCAGCAGCCACGGGGCAGGAGTTAACTATGGCTACACCTTC
many,TRBJ2-4,.,TRBV5-1,CASSVLGGNIQYF,TGCGCCAGCAGCGTACTAGGAGGAAACATTCAGTACTTC
.,TRBJ2-7,.,TRBV7-3,CASSLSWLGEQYF,TGTGCCAGCAGCTTATCATGGCTGGGAGAGCAGTACTTC
.,TRBJ2-2,.,TRBV5-1,CASRSIPDTGELFF,TGCGCCAGCCGGTCTATCCCAGACACCGGGGAGCTGTTTTTT
few,TRBJ1-3,.,TRBV29-1,CSVRAQSGNTIYF,TGCAGCGTTCGAGCCCAGAGTGGAAACACCATATATTTT
.,TRBJ2-2,TRBD2,TRBV10-3,CAISEPRGSSGGPNTGELFF,TGTGCCATCAGTGAGCCAAGAGGGAGTAGCGGGGGGCCGAACACCGGGGAGCTGTTTTTT
few,TRBJ2-1,.,TRBV20-1,CSAPGQGSYNEQFF,TGCAGTGCCCCCGGGCAAGGGTCCTACAATGAGCAGTTCTTC